A single sample gave rise to the 4 T cell receptor beta chains below, sequenced in a study of blood T cell repertoires in COVID-19. This table comes from immunoSEQ multiplex PCR, and its TCRdb copy is limited to in-frame clones, with some not included. The sample contains 110,000 to 150,000 clones, around 81% of which appear only once. Sequencing was carried out using peripheral blood. These TCRs come from a human donor in a cohort sampled during active COVID-19.

In this sample, this clone turned up once. The V call is TRBV5-4, the J call TRBJ2-6; 9 bases line up with TRBD1. Germline V lookup: CDR1 SGHNT, CDR2 YYREEE (reference sequence). The J segment lost 0 bases and the V segment lost 3 bases, leaving 4 bases of the junction unmatched. The CDR3 is made up of 17 amino acids. As DNA, the CDR3 is TGTGCCAGCAGCTACGACAGGGGGGGCTCTGGGGCCAACGTCCTGACTTTC. Translated, it gives CASSYDRGGSGANVLTF.

This chain joins TRBV15 and TRBJ1-5; D gene uncertain. The CDR3 length is 16 residues. CDR1 LNHNV and CDR2 YYDKDF come from the germline V gene (reference sequence). V lost 0 bases, J lost 5 bases, and 14 bases lay in between. The CDR3 is CATSREFTVRDQPQHF. In nucleotides, the CDR3 is TGTGCCACCAGCAGAGAATTTACAGTGAGGGATCAGCCCCAGCATTTT.

The gene calls are TRBV6-1 and TRBJ1-3; D is unclear. The CDR3 is made up of 18 amino acids. The V gene's germline CDR1 is MNHNS and CDR2 SASEGT. V lost 4 bases, J lost 4 bases, and 23 bases lay in between. This CDR3 reads CASSGLRGLVPLGNTIYF. For the CDR3, the DNA is TGTGCCAGCAGTGGCCTTCGGGGTTTGGTTCCGCTCGGAAACACCATATATTTT.

CDR3 nucleotides: TGTGCCAGCAGCTATACTTTGGGCCGAGGGAACTATGGCTACACCTTC. Translated: CASSYTLGRGNYGYTF. The chain combines TRBV7-9 with TRBJ1-2; D unresolved. Germline V gives CDR1 SEHNR, CDR2 FQNEAQ (reference sequence). The CDR3 loop spans 16 amino acids. Trimming pared 4 bases from V and 2 bases from J, leaving 17 bases between.